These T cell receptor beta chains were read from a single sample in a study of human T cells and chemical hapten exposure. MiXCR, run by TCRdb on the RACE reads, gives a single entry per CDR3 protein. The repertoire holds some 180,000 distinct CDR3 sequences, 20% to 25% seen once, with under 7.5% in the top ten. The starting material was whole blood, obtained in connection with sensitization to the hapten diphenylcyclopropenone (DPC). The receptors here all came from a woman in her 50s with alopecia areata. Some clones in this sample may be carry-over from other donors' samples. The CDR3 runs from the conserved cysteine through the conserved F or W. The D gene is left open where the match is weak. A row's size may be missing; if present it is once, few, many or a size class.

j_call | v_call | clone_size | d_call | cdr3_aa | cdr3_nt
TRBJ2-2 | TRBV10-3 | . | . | CAISAVAGGTQTGELFF | TGTGCCATCAGTGCCGTTGCTGGCGGTACACAAACCGGGGAGCTGTTTTTT
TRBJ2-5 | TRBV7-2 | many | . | CASSLGVGTQYF | TGTGCCAGCAGCTTAGGCGTTGGGACCCAGTACTTC
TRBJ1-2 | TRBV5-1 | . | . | CASSLGPETPARGYTF | TGCGCCAGCAGCTTGGGCCCCGAGACACCGGCGAGGGGCTACACCTTC
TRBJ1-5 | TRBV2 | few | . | CASRGMAHREPQHF | TGTGCCAGCCGGGGCATGGCTCACCGGGAGCCCCAGCATTTT
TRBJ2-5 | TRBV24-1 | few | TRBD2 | CATSDRLAGETQYF | TGTGCCACCAGTGATCGGCTAGCGGGAGAGACCCAGTACTTC
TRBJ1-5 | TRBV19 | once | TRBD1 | CASSIPGGGQPQHF | TGTGCCAGTAGTATTCCAGGGGGTGGTCAGCCCCAGCATTTT
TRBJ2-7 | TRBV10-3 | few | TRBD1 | CAISEFRDRDEQYF | TGTGCCATCAGTGAGTTCCGGGACAGGGACGAGCAGTACTTC
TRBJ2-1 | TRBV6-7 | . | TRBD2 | CASSYEEWGIKTSGRVGHNEQFF | TGTGCCAGCAGTTACGAGGAGTGGGGTATAAAGACTAGCGGGAGAGTAGGCCACAATGAGCAGTTCTTC
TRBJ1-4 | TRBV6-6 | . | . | CASISRRDSNEKLFF | TGTGCCAGCATCTCACGGCGAGACAGTAATGAAAAACTGTTTTTT
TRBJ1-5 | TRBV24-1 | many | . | CATSLPAEAKSNQPQHF | TGTGCCACCAGTCTTCCAGCGGAAGCTAAAAGCAATCAGCCCCAGCATTTT
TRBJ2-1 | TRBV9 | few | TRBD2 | CASSLSGSDSSYNEQFF | TGTGCCAGCAGCCTTAGCGGGAGCGACAGCTCCTACAATGAGCAGTTCTTC
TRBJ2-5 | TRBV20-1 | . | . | CSAGLPLGGETQYF | TGCAGTGCCGGACTTCCTCTAGGGGGAGAGACCCAGTACTTC
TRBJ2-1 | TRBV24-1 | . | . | CATAARGKQFF | TGTGCCACCGCCGCCCGCGGAAAGCAGTTCTTC
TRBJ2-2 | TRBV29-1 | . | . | CSATNTGELFF | TGCAGCGCGACGAACACCGGGGAGCTGTTTTTT
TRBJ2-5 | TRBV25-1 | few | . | CASSPLWTQETQYF | TGTGCCAGCAGTCCTCTGTGGACCCAAGAGACCCAGTACTTC
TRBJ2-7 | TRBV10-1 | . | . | CASSPEGDEQYF | TGCGCCAGCAGCCCCGAAGGTGACGAGCAGTACTTC
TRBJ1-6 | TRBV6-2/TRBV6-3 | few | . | CASSYSSRAPLHF | TGTGCCAGCAGTTACTCGAGTCGGGCACCCCTCCACTTT